This TCR beta chain appears in the sequencing data of a study of shared clonotypes between healthy human individuals. Profiling relied on immunoSEQ multiplex PCR, and the TCRdb table lists in-frame clones only, not all of them. The sample lists almost 750,000 clones, roughly 72% occurring once. As to this clone: What it binds is unknown.

Notes on the study in general: Rarefaction demonstrated incomplete sorted-subset sequencing despite large depth. Naive subsets generally exceeded memory subsets in estimated richness.

The sequencing input was memory CD4+ T cells sorted from blood. The subset denotes: CD45RA-negative fraction. The receptor was derived from a woman in her twenties or thirties in good health.

Here the CDR3 DNA reads TGTGCCAGCAGCAGCGGGACCGCCACAGATACGCAGTATTTT. Residues: CASSSGTATDTQYF. This sequence joins TRBV9 and TRBJ2-3; TRBD2 matches 7 bases. CDR1 is SGDLS and CDR2 is YYNGEE in the germline V gene. With 4 bases clipped from V and 2 bases from J, the junction kept 4 bases outside the gene matches. The CDR3 totals 14 residues.